These 27 T cell receptor beta chains were sequenced from one sample in a study of cytomegalovirus exposure and HLA in healthy donors. The PCR was carried out with 60 Vbeta primers and 13 Jbeta primers. The repertoire was sequenced with immunoSEQ multiplex PCR; TCRdb's copy has only in-frame clones and lacks some. The sample records 100,000 or so clones, around four fifths being singletons. Sequencing used PBMCs. All receptors derive from a man aged 30 to 39 in good health and CMV-seropositive.

The gene calls are TRBV11-2 and TRBJ1-2, with no clear D. The V gene's germline CDR1 is SGHAT and CDR2 FQNNGV. V lost 5 bases, J lost 5 bases, and 12 bases lay in between. The CDR3 covers 13 residues. This CDR3 is CASSPQLIYGYTF. CDR3 in DNA: TGTGCCAGCAGCCCCCAACTGATTTATGGCTACACCTTC.

This chain links TRBV5-1 with TRBJ1-3; 7 bases agree with TRBD1. V lost 4 bases, J lost 2 bases, and 9 bases stayed unmatched. In germline, CDR1 is SGHRS, CDR2 YFSETQ. The CDR3 sequence is 16 residues long. The CDR3 DNA sequence: TGCGCCAGCAGCCCAAGCCTTACAGGGGCTGGAAACACCATATATTTT. Translated, it gives CASSPSLTGAGNTIYF.

This sequence joins TRBV5-1 and TRBJ1-4; 10 bases line up with TRBD1. There are 15 residues in the CDR3. Germline CDR1 reads SGHRS; CDR2 reads YFSETQ. With 4 bases clipped from V and 11 bases from J, the junction kept 11 bases outside the gene matches. The CDR3: CASSRETGGAGKLFF. CDR3 nucleotides: TGCGCCAGCAGCCGCGAGACAGGGGGCGCGGGGAAACTGTTTTTT. The full variable domain, its missing parts supplied by reference TRBV5-1 and TRBJ1-4, is KAGVTQTPRYLIKTRGQQVTLSCSPISGHRSVSWYQQTPGQGLQFLFEYFSETQRNKGNFPGRFSGRQFSNSRSEMNVSTLELGDSALYLCASSRETGGAGKLFFGSGTQLSVL.

The chain uses TRBV7-8 and TRBJ1-3; D unclear. Germline V gene lookup returns CDR1 SGHVS and CDR2 FQNEAQ. The CDR3 contains 12 residues. The germline V and J ends were trimmed by 5 bases and 4 bases, with 6 bases remaining between them. CDR3 nucleotides: TGTGCCAGCAGCCCCCCGGGAAACACCATATATTTT. This translates into CASSPPGNTIYF.

This sequence joins TRBV2 and TRBJ1-4; TRBD1 agrees at 8 bases. There are 13 residues in the CDR3. Unmatched junction bases numbered 5, after V lost 7 bases and J lost 7 bases. Germline-derived CDR1 and CDR2 are SNHLY and FYNNEI. This CDR3 is CASKDREIEKLFF. DNA of the CDR3: TGTGCCAGCAAGGACAGGGAAATTGAAAAACTGTTTTTT.

The chain uses TRBV7-7 and TRBJ2-5; TRBD1 might be the D (6 bases). Trimming left V 1 base short and J 9 bases short, with 21 bases between. Germline V gene sequence: CDR1 SSHAT, CDR2 FNYEAQ (reference sequence). This CDR3 is 16 amino acids long. For the CDR3, the DNA is TGTGCCAGCAGCTTAGTTCCGGACAGCGGTCAAAGTTCCCAGTACTTC. As protein: CASSLVPDSGQSSQYF.

This clone occurred a few times. The gene calls are TRBV28 and TRBJ1-1, with D maybe TRBD1 (5 bases). V shed 10 bases and J shed 3 bases, with 12 bases lying between them. The germline V gene has CDR1 MDHEN and CDR2 SYDVKM. The CDR3 loop spans 12 amino acids. CDR3 DNA sequence: TGTGCCATTAACTCAGGGTACACTGAAGCTTTCTTT. Its translation is CAINSGYTEAFF.

The chain couples TRBV5-4 to TRBJ2-1; D is perhaps TRBD2 (6 bases). V was cut by 5 bases and J by 7 bases, with 16 bases left in between. The CDR3 contains 14 residues. Looked up from germline, CDR1 is SGHNT and CDR2 is YYREEE (reference sequence). CDR3 loop: CASSNFGSRNEQFF. The CDR3 region has the DNA TGTGCCAGCAGTAATTTCGGGAGCCGAAATGAGCAGTTCTTC.

The chain links TRBV10-3 to TRBJ2-7; D unresolved. The CDR3 consists of 12 residues. Deletions cut 0 bases from V and 6 bases from J, with 6 bases between. In germline, CDR1 is ENHRY, CDR2 SYGVKD. This CDR3 is CAISESPREQYF. CDR3 nucleotide sequence: TGTGCCATCAGTGAGTCCCCCCGCGAGCAGTACTTC.

The chain joins TRBV10-3 to TRBJ2-5; TRBD2 matches at 8 bases. Germline-derived CDR1 and CDR2 are ENHRY and SYGVKD. CDR3 size: 13 residues. Trimming at V came to 3 bases and at J to 3 bases, leaving 0 bases not matched to a gene. DNA of the CDR3: TGTGCCATCAGTGATAGCGGGGAAGAGACCCAGTACTTC. Residues: CAISDSGEETQYF.

This clone was picked up a small number of times. The CDR3 bases are TGTGCCAGCAGTGAACTAGCGGGAGGTAAACAGTTCTTC. As protein: CASSELAGGKQFF. V gene TRBV6-1 combines with J gene TRBJ2-1; TRBD2 aligns across 11 bases. After removal of 2 bases from V and 13 bases from J, the junction contained 4 bases not matched to a gene. There are 13 residues in the CDR3. Looked up from germline, CDR1 is MNHNS and CDR2 is SASEGT.

This sequence joins TRBV11-2 and TRBJ2-7; 7 nucleotides align to TRBD1. The germline gives CDR1 SGHAT, CDR2 FQNNGV. The CDR3 runs to 14 residues. J was trimmed by 7 bases and V by 5 bases; bases with no gene match: 11. The CDR3: CASSVRDSDVEQYF. The CDR3 nucleotides are TGTGCCAGCAGCGTACGGGACAGCGATGTTGAGCAGTACTTC. Drawing the rest from reference TRBV11-2 and TRBJ2-7, the complete variable domain is EAGVAQSPRYKIIEKRQSVAFWCNPISGHATLYWYQQILGQGPKLLIQFQNNGVVDDSQLPKDRFSAERLKGVDSTLKIQPAKLEDSAVYLCASSVRDSDVEQYFGPGTRLTVT.

J is TRBJ2-1 and V is TRBV5-4, with TRBD2 identical over 12 bases. The CDR3 has 18 residues. V lost 2 bases, J lost 1 base, and 7 bases stayed unmatched. Germline-derived CDR1 and CDR2 are SGHNT and YYREEE (reference sequence). DNA for the CDR3: TGTGCCAGCAGCTTATTACTTGGACTAGCGGGATCCTACAATGAGCAGTTCTTC. It yields the protein CASSLLLGLAGSYNEQFF.

This chain connects TRBV7-9 to TRBJ2-1; TRBD2 matches 8 bases. The germline V gene encodes CDR1 SEHNR and CDR2 FQNEAQ (reference sequence). After removal of 10 bases from V and 6 bases from J, the junction contained 8 bases not matched to a gene. CDR3 size: 13 residues. The CDR3 sequence: CATTGGRLNEQFF. DNA for the CDR3: TGTGCCACGACGGGCGGGAGGCTCAATGAGCAGTTCTTC.

The genes are TRBV5-1 and TRBJ2-6, with TRBD2 matching 7 bases. The germline CDR1 and CDR2 sequences are SGHRS and YFSETQ. This CDR3 is 19 amino acids long. The ends lost 0 bases at V and 1 base at J; junction bases unmatched: 10. CDR3 amino acids: CASSLAEIPGGSGANVLTF. DNA for the CDR3: TGCGCCAGCAGCTTGGCCGAAATCCCGGGGGGATCTGGGGCCAACGTCCTGACTTTC.

This chain uses TRBV4-3 with TRBJ2-5; 10 positions agree with TRBD1. The CDR3 totals 15 residues. CDR1 is LGHNA and CDR2 is YSLEER in the germline V gene. J lost 1 base, V lost 4 bases, and 3 bases had no gene match. CDR3 DNA: TGCGCCAGCAGCCGGGACAGGGGTCCCCAAGAGACCCAGTACTTC. Residues: CASSRDRGPQETQYF.

The CDR3 is CASSAGTGGTEAFF. The CDR3, as DNA: TGTGCCAGCAGCGCCGGGACAGGGGGCACTGAAGCTTTCTTT. The chain is built from TRBV5-6 and TRBJ1-1, with 11 bases matching TRBD1. The germline V gene has CDR1 SGHDT and CDR2 YYEEEE. The length of the CDR3 is 14 residues. J lost 4 bases, V lost 4 bases, and 3 bases had no gene match.

V usage is TRBV5-1 and J usage is TRBJ2-3; D is perhaps TRBD2 (6 bases). Trimming pared 4 bases from V and 2 bases from J, leaving 17 bases between. CDR3 length: 16 amino acids. CDR1 SGHRS and CDR2 YFSETQ come from the germline V gene. This CDR3 is CASSHPPAGYTDTQYF. CDR3 nucleotide sequence: TGCGCCAGCAGCCACCCTCCCGCGGGATACACAGATACGCAGTATTTT.

This sequence joins TRBV28 and TRBJ2-1, with TRBD1 identical over 7 bases. Germline assignment: CDR1 MDHEN and CDR2 SYDVKM. The V and J ends lost 6 bases and 4 bases, in that order; junction bases with no gene match: 6. The CDR3 has 14 residues. The CDR3 nucleotides read TGTGCCAGCAGCTCCGGCAGGGGGTACAATGAGCAGTTCTTC. Encoded protein: CASSSGRGYNEQFF.

The rearrangement joins TRBV5-1 to TRBJ2-5, with 14 bases lining up with TRBD2. J gave up 5 bases and V 0 bases, and 6 bases lay outside the gene matches. Germline CDR1 SGHRS, CDR2 YFSETQ. CDR3 length: 17 residues. DNA for the CDR3: TGCGCCAGCAGCTTGGTTGCGACTAGCGGGAGGGCGGAGACCCAGTACTTC. Protein product: CASSLVATSGRAETQYF.

This chain connects TRBV5-1 to TRBJ2-7; perhaps TRBD2 as D (6 bases). V lost 1 base to trimming and J lost 9 bases, with 20 bases between them. The germline V gene encodes CDR1 SGHRS and CDR2 YFSETQ. The CDR3 contains 15 residues. The CDR3 spells CASSLRSSGTPLQYF. For the CDR3, the DNA is TGCGCCAGCAGCTTGAGGTCCTCCGGGACTCCCTTGCAGTACTTC.

V and J are TRBV28 and TRBJ1-3, with TRBD1 matching 9 bases. Germline trimming cut 5 bases from V and 2 bases from J; bases unmatched to any gene: 7. Germline-derived CDR1 and CDR2 are MDHEN and SYDVKM. This CDR3 has 16 amino acids. This chain's CDR3 is CASSETGGLAGNTIYF. The CDR3 nucleotides are TGTGCCAGCAGTGAGACAGGGGGGCTTGCTGGAAACACCATATATTTT.

About this clone: Compared with germline, one end of the junction differs, possibly owing to a read error. The CDR3 DNA reads as TGTGCCAGCTCATCACCGAATGAGAAAGGCTACACCTTC. Its protein is CASSSPNEKGYTF. This chain links TRBV18 with TRBJ1-2, with D unclear. CDR1 and CDR2 from the germline V gene are KGHSH and LQKENI. The CDR3 loop spans 13 amino acids.

The rearrangement links TRBV29-1 to TRBJ2-2; D call uncertain. V was clipped by 3 bases and J by 2 bases, with 13 bases between them. This CDR3 has 15 amino acids. Germline CDR1 and CDR2: SQVTM and ANQGSEA. The DNA for the CDR3 is TGCAGCGTTGATGGCCTAGTGGCTAACACCGGGGAGCTGTTTTTT. Protein product: CSVDGLVANTGELFF.

The chain combines TRBV9 with TRBJ2-7; maybe TRBD1 (5 bases). V lost 3 bases and J 7 bases, leaving 14 bases between the germline ends. CDR1 and CDR2 (germline): SGDLS, YYNGEE. This CDR3 comprises 13 residues. In DNA, the CDR3 is TGTGCCAGCAGCGAAGGGGCTTCTTTAGAGCAGTACTTC. It codes for CASSEGASLEQYF.

The chain uses TRBV7-2 and TRBJ2-5; 10 nucleotides align to TRBD1. Matching the DNA end better, TRBJ2-7 makes the J call doubtful. Germline CDR1 and CDR2: SGHTA and FQGNSA. This CDR3 comprises 14 residues. The CDR3 nucleotides read TGTGCCAGCAGACGGGGACAGGGGTCCTACGAGCAGTACTTC. Translating gives CASRRGQGSYEQYF.

The chain recombines TRBV18 with TRBJ2-5, with D uncertain. CDR1 is KGHSH and CDR2 is LQKENI in the germline V gene. The length of the CDR3 is 13 residues. Trimming took off 6 bases at V and 1 base at J, with 9 bases between the two ends. CDR3 residues: CASSEQFQETQYF. In DNA, the CDR3 is TGTGCCAGCTCGGAGCAGTTCCAAGAGACCCAGTACTTC.